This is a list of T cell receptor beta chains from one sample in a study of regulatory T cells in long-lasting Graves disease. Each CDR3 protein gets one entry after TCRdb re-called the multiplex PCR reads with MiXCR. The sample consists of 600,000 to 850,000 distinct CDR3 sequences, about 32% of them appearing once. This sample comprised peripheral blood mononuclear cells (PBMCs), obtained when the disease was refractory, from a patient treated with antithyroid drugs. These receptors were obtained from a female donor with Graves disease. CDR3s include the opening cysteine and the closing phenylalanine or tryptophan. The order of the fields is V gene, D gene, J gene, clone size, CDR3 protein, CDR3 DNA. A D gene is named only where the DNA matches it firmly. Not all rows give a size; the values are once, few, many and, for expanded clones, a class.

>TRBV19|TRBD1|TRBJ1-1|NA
CASSKRQGAGAEAFF
TGTGCCAGTAGTAAAAGACAGGGGGCAGGAGCGGAAGCTTTCTTT
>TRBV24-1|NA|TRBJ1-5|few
CATSAGSNQPQHF
TGTGCCACCAGTGCTGGGAGCAATCAGCCCCAGCATTTT
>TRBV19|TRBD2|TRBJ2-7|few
CASSIPRLADSSYEQYF
TGTGCCAGTAGTATCCCTCGACTAGCGGACTCCTCCTACGAGCAGTACTTC
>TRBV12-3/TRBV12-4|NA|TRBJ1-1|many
CASTMTRQNTEAFF
TGTGCCAGCACCATGACCAGACAGAACACTGAAGCTTTCTTT
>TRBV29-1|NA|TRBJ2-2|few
CSVFWGPNTGELFF
TGCAGCGTTTTCTGGGGGCCGAACACCGGGGAGCTGTTTTTT
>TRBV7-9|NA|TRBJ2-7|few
CASSENSEQYF
TGTGCCAGCAGCGAAAATAGCGAGCAGTACTTC
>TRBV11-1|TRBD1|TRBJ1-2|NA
CASSQPAADLDRAGYTF
TGTGCCAGCAGCCAACCGGCAGCCGACCTGGACAGGGCTGGCTACACCTTC
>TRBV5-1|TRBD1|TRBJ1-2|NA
CASSDPGQGYGYTF
TGCGCCAGCAGCGACCCGGGACAGGGCTATGGCTACACCTTC
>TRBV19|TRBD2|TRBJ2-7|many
CASSIAGSSYEQYF
TGTGCCAGCAGTATAGCGGGCAGCTCCTACGAGCAGTACTTC
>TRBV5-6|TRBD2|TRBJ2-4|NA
CASRGGGAKNIQYF
TGTGCCAGCAGGGGGGGGGGAGCCAAAAACATTCAGTACTTC
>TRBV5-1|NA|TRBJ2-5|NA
CASSLEGRGRGETQYF
TGCGCCAGCAGCTTGGAAGGCCGGGGGCGAGGGGAGACCCAGTACTTC
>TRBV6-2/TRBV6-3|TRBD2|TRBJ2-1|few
CATSLAGGHPDNEQFF
TGTGCCACCAGCCTAGCGGGAGGCCATCCGGACAATGAGCAGTTCTTC
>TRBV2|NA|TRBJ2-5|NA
CASQDRPQETQYF
TGTGCCAGCCAGGACAGACCGCAAGAGACCCAGTACTTC
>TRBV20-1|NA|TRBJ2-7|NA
CSASPDPSEQYF
TGCAGTGCTAGCCCTGATCCGAGCGAGCAGTACTTC
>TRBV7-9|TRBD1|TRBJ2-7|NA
CASSSRTGSYEQYF
TGTGCCAGCAGCTCAAGGACAGGGTCCTACGAGCAGTACTTC
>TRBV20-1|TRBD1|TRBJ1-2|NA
CSARRGTGGDYGYTF
TGCAGTGCTAGACGCGGGACAGGGGGCGACTATGGCTACACCTTC
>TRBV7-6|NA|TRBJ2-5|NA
CASSLGPYQETQYF
TGTGCCAGCAGCTTAGGGCCGTACCAAGAGACCCAGTACTTC
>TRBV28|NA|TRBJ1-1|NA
CASSPGGTEALF
TGTGCCAGCAGTCCGGGGGGCACTGAAGCTCTCTTT
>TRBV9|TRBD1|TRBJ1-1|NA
CASSVEGTGAWGTEAFF
TGTGCCAGCAGCGTAGAGGGGACAGGAGCTTGGGGGACTGAAGCTTTCTTT
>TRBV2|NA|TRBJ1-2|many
CASSRTGLGYGYTF
TGTGCCAGCAGCCGTACCGGGTTGGGCTATGGCTACACCTTC
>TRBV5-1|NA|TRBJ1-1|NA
CASSPLKRQNTEAFF
TGCGCCAGCAGCCCCCTAAAGAGACAGAACACTGAAGCTTTCTTT
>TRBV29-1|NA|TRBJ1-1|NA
CSVESRLNTEAFF
TGCAGCGTTGAAAGCAGGTTGAACACTGAAGCTTTCTTT
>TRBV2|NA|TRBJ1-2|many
CASSGSRGNYGYTF
TGTGCCAGCAGTGGATCGAGAGGCAACTATGGCTACACCTTC
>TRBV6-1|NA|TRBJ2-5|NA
CASRQVETQYF
TGTGCCAGCAGGCAGGTGGAGACCCAGTACTTC
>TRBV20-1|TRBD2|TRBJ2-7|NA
CSATWGEGHYEQYF
TGCAGTGCAACGTGGGGGGAGGGCCATTACGAGCAGTACTTC
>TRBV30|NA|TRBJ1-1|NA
CAWSRSEATEAFF
TGTGCCTGGAGTCGGTCAGAGGCCACTGAAGCTTTCTTT
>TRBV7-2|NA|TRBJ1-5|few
CASSSPDSNQPQHF
TGTGCCAGCAGCTCCCCTGACAGCAATCAGCCCCAGCATTTT
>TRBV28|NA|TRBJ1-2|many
CASSDSHYGYTF
TGTGCCAGCAGTGACTCACACTATGGCTACACCTTC
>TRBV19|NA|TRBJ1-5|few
CASSQGLSFDQPQHF
TGTGCCAGTAGTCAGGGTTTAAGTTTCGATCAGCCCCAGCATTTT
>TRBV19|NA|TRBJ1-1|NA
CASNETPYTEAFF
TGTGCCAGTAACGAGACCCCTTACACTGAAGCTTTCTTT
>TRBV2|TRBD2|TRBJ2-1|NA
CASSGPGTSAILYNEQFF
TGTGCCAGCAGTGGTCCCGGGACTAGCGCAATCCTCTACAATGAGCAGTTCTTC
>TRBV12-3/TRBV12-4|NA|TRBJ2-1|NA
CASSYGGEMNEQFF
TGTGCCAGCAGCTACGGGGGAGAGATGAATGAGCAGTTCTTC
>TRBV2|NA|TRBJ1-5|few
CASSLGEAQPQHF
TGTGCCAGCAGCCTGGGGGAGGCCCAGCCCCAGCATTTT
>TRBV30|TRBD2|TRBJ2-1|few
CAWSWGRVDEQFF
TGTGCCTGGAGTTGGGGGAGGGTGGATGAGCAGTTCTTC
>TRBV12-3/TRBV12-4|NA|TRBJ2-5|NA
CASSFRTVRETQYF
TGTGCCAGCAGTTTCCGGACAGTCAGGGAGACCCAGTACTTC
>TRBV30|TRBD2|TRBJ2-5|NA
CAWSRGLAGGQETQYF
TGTGCCTGGAGTCGCGGACTAGCGGGAGGCCAAGAGACCCAGTACTTC